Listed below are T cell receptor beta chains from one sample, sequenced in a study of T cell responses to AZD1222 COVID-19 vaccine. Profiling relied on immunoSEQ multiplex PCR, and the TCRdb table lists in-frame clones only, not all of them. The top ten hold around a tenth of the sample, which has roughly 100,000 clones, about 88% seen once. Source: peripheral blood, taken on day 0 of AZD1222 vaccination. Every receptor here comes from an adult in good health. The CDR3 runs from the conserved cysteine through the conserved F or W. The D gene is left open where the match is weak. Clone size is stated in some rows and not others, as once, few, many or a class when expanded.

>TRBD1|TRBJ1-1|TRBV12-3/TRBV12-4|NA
CASSQRQGGAFF
TGTGCCAGCAGTCAACGACAGGGGGGAGCTTTCTTT
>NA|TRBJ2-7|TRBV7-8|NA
CASSPRQAGEQYF
TGTGCCAGCAGCCCCCGGCAGGCGGGGGAGCAGTACTTC
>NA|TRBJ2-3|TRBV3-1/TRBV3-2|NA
CASSQFRVGADTQYF
TGTGCCAGCAGCCAATTCAGGGTAGGGGCGGATACGCAGTATTTT
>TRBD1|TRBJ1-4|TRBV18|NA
CASSQKGASEKLFF
TGTGCCAGCTCACAAAAGGGGGCGAGTGAAAAACTGTTTTTT
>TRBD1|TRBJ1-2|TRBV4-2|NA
CASSQDPGQGSGYTF
TGTGCCAGCAGCCAAGATCCGGGACAGGGCTCTGGCTACACCTTC
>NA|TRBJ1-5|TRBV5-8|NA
CASSLFGNSNQPQHF
TGTGCCAGCAGCTTATTTGGGAATAGCAATCAGCCCCAGCATTTT
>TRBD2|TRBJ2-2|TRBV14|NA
CASSQAGGPHTGELFF
TGTGCCAGCAGCCAAGCGGGAGGGCCCCACACCGGGGAGCTGTTTTTT
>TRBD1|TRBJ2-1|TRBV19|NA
CASSPRTGRNEQFF
TGTGCCAGTAGTCCAAGGACAGGGCGAAATGAGCAGTTCTTC
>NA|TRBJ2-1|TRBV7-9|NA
CASSSTGQYNEQFF
TGTGCCAGCAGCTCAACCGGACAGTACAATGAGCAGTTCTTC
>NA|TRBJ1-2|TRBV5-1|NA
CASSLGDVTVYGYTF
TGCGCCAGCAGCTTGGGGGACGTAACCGTTTATGGCTACACCTTC
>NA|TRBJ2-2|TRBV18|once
CASSPAVTNTGELFF
TGTGCCAGCTCACCGGCGGTTACGAACACCGGGGAGCTGTTTTTT
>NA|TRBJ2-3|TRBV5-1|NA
CASSRLEGTDTQYF
TGCGCCAGCAGTAGACTAGAGGGCACAGATACGCAGTATTTT
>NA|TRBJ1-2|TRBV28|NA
CASRQTGYNGYTF
TGTGCCAGCAGGCAAACAGGGTATAATGGCTACACCTTC
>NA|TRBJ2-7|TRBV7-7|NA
CASRPILGPYYEQYF
TGTGCCAGCAGGCCCATACTAGGTCCCTACTACGAGCAGTACTTC
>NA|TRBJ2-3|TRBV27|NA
CASHSWDSTDTQYF
TGTGCCAGTCACTCCTGGGACTCCACAGATACGCAGTATTTT
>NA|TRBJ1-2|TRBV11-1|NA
CASSSRRGVGGGYTF
TGTGCCAGCAGCTCTCGGAGGGGGGTTGGCGGTGGCTACACCTTC
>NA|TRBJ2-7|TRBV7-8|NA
CASSLAAAGRYF
TGTGCCAGCAGCTTAGCGGCGGCAGGACGATACTTC
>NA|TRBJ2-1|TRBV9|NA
CASSVEVGGYNEQFF
TGTGCCAGCAGCGTAGAAGTAGGGGGGTACAATGAGCAGTTCTTC
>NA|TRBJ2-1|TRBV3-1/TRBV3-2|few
CASSQGGGSYNEQFF
TGTGCCAGCAGCCAAGGCGGCGGTTCCTACAATGAGCAGTTCTTC
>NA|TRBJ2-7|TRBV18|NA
CASSAGLRGTTYEQYF
TGTGCCAGCTCAGCAGGACTTAGAGGTACAACCTACGAGCAGTACTTC
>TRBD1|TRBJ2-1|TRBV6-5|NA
CASREGQGAGNEQFF
TGTGCCAGCAGGGAGGGACAGGGAGCGGGCAATGAGCAGTTCTTC
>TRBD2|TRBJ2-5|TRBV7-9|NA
CASSLTSAVQETQYF
TGTGCCAGCAGCTTGACTAGCGCAGTCCAAGAGACCCAGTACTTC
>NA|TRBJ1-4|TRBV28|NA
CASSPGPQRGKLFF
TGTGCCAGCAGTCCGGGTCCCCAGAGGGGAAAACTGTTTTTT
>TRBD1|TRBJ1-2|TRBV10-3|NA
CAIRRQGADYGYTF
TGTGCCATCAGGCGACAGGGGGCAGACTATGGCTACACCTTC
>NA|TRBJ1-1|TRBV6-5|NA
CASSWRMEPWPEAFF
TGTGCCAGCAGCTGGAGGATGGAGCCGTGGCCTGAAGCTTTCTTT
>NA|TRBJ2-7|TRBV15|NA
CATSRGDLSEQYF
TGTGCCACCAGCAGGGGGGACCTATCCGAGCAGTACTTC
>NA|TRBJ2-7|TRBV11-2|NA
CASSRTQLEQYF
TGTGCCAGCAGCCGGACTCAACTGGAGCAGTACTTC
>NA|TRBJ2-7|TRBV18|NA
CASSPNSGVYEQYF
TGTGCCAGCTCACCAAACTCAGGGGTCTACGAGCAGTACTTC
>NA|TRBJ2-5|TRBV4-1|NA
CASSQEISGAKETQYF
TGCGCCAGCAGCCAAGAGATTAGCGGAGCTAAAGAGACCCAGTACTTC
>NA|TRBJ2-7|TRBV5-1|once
CASSLDGYEQYF
TGCGCCAGCAGCTTGGATGGGTACGAGCAGTACTTC
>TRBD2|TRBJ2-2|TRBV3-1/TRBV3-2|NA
CAAGAAANTGELFF
TGTGCTGCGGGAGCCGCCGCGAACACCGGGGAGCTGTTTTTT
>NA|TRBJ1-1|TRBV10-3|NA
CAIGVYEGEDTEAFF
TGTGCCATCGGAGTCTACGAGGGCGAGGACACTGAAGCTTTCTTT
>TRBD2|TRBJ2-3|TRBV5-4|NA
CASEFGHSGKEDTQYF
TGTGCCAGCGAGTTTGGGCATAGCGGGAAGGAAGATACGCAGTATTTT
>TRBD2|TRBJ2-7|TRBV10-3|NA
CAISQGLAGGFYEQYF
TGTGCCATCAGCCAAGGGCTAGCGGGAGGCTTTTACGAGCAGTACTTC
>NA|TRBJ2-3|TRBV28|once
CASSKTLRTDTQYF
TGTGCCAGCAGTAAAACACTACGCACAGATACGCAGTATTTT
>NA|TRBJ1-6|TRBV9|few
CASSGRDTASSYNSPLHF
TGTGCCAGCAGCGGGCGGGACACTGCTAGCTCCTATAATTCACCCCTCCACTTT
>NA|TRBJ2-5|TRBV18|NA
CASSPNRLGQETQYF
TGTGCCAGCTCACCAAACCGCCTGGGGCAAGAGACCCAGTACTTC
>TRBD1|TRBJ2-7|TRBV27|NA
CASGLLDRPSYEQYF
TGTGCCAGCGGACTGTTGGACAGGCCGTCCTACGAGCAGTACTTC
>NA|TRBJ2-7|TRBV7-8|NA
CASSPGVIYPYEQYF
TGTGCCAGCAGCCCTGGGGTGATATACCCTTACGAGCAGTACTTC
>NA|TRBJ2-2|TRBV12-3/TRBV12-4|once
CASGGGELFF
TGTGCCAGCGGGGGAGGGGAGCTGTTTTTT
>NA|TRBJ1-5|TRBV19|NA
CASSFGQTHNQPQHF
TGTGCCAGTAGTTTCGGACAGACTCACAATCAGCCCCAGCATTTT
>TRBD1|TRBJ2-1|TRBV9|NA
CASSVDGTGVSDEQFF
TGTGCCAGCAGCGTAGACGGGACAGGGGTAAGCGATGAGCAGTTCTTC
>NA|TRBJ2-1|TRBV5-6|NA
CASSLSGGSYNEQFF
TGTGCCAGCAGCTTATCTGGCGGGTCCTACAATGAGCAGTTCTTC
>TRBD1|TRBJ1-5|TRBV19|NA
CASSAWTGRNQPQHF
TGTGCCAGTAGTGCCTGGACAGGGCGGAATCAGCCCCAGCATTTT
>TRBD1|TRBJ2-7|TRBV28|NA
CASSLSQGAGEQYF
TGTGCCAGCAGCCTAAGCCAGGGGGCTGGGGAGCAGTACTTC
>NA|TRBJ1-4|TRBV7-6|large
CASSLAQSRRKLFF
TGTGCCAGCAGCTTAGCTCAGTCGCGGAGAAAACTGTTTTTT
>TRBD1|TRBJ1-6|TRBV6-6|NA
CASSGTGVNSPLHF
TGTGCCAGCAGTGGGACAGGGGTGAATTCACCCCTCCACTTT
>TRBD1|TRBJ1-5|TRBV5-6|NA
CASSGTGNQPQHF
TGTGCCAGCAGCGGGACAGGTAATCAGCCCCAGCATTTT
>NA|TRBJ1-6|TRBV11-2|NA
CASRQVNSPLHF
TGTGCCAGCAGACAGGTCAATTCACCCCTCCACTTT
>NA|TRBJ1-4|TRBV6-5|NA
CASSYNRVDEKLFF
TGTGCCAGCAGTTACAACAGGGTGGATGAAAAACTGTTTTTT
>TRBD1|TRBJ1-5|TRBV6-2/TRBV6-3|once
CASSTQGAGNQPQHF
TGTGCCAGCAGTACACAGGGGGCTGGAAATCAGCCCCAGCATTTT
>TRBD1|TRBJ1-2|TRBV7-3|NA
CASSLNPQGADGYTF
TGTGCCAGCAGCTTAAACCCACAGGGGGCCGATGGCTACACCTTC
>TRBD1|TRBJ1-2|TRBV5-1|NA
CASSSDRVYGYTF
TGCGCCAGCAGCTCGGACAGGGTGTATGGCTACACCTTC
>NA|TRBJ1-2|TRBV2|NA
CASSENRGDVSGYTF
TGTGCCAGCAGTGAAAATAGGGGGGACGTGAGTGGCTACACCTTC
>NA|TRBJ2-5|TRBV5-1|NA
CASSFQGLGETQYF
TGCGCCAGCAGCTTCCAAGGGCTGGGAGAGACCCAGTACTTC
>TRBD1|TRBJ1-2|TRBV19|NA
CASSTPGQGVYGYTF
TGTGCCAGTAGTACGCCGGGACAGGGGGTCTATGGCTACACCTTC
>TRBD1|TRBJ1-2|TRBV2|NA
CASRGQGGNYGYTF
TGTGCCAGCAGAGGACAGGGTGGGAACTATGGCTACACCTTC
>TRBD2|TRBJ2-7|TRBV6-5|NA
CASSYLAGGVYEQYF
TGTGCCAGCAGTTACTTGGCGGGAGGGGTCTACGAGCAGTACTTC
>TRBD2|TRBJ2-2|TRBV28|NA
CASSFPSGSLGELFF
TGTGCCAGCAGTTTTCCTAGCGGGAGTTTAGGGGAGCTGTTTTTT
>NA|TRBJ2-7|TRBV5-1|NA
CASRAGANYEQYF
TGCGCCAGTAGAGCCGGGGCCAACTACGAGCAGTACTTC